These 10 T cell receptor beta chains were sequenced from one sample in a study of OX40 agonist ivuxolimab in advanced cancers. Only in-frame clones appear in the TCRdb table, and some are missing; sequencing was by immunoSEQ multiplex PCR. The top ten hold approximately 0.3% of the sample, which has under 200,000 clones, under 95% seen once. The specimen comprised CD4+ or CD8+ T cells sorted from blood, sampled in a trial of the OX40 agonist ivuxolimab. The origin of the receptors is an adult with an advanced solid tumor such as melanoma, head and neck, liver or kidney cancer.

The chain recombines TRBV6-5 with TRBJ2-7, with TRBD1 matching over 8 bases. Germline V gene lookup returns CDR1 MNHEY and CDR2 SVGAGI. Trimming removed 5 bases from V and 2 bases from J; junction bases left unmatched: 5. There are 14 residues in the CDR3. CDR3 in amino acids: CASSLQGGPYEQYF. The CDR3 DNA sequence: TGTGCCAGCAGTCTACAGGGGGGTCCCTACGAGCAGTACTTC.

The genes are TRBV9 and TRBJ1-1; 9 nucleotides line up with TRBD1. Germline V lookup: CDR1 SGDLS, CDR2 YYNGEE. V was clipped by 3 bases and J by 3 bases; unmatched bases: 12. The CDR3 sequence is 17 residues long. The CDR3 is CASSGRTGVELDTEAFF. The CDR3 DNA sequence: TGTGCCAGCAGCGGACGGACAGGGGTTGAATTGGACACTGAAGCTTTCTTT.

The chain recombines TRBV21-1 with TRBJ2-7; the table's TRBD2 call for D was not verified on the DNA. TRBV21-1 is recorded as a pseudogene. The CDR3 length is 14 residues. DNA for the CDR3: TGTGCCAGCAGCAAAGAAAACCGAGCCTACGAGCAGTACTTC. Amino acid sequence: CASSKENRAYEQYF.

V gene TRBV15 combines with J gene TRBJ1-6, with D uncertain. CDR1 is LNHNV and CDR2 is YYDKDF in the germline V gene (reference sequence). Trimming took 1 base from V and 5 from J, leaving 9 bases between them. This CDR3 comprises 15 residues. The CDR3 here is CATSRAVENNSPLHF. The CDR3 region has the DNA TGTGCCACCAGCAGAGCGGTGGAAAATAATTCACCCCTCCACTTT. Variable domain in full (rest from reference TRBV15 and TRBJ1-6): DAMVIQNPRYQVTQFGKPVTLSCSQTLNHNVMYWYQQKSSQAPKLLFHYYDKDFNNEADTPDNFQSRRPNTSFCFLDIRSPGLGDTAMYLCATSRAVENNSPLHFGNGTRLTVT.

The DNA of the CDR3 is TGCGCCAGCAGTTTTTCGGGACTAGCGTACGAGCAGTACTTC. Its protein is CASSFSGLAYEQYF. The V gene is TRBV10-2, the J gene TRBJ2-7; 10 positions agree with TRBD2. Per the germline V gene, CDR1 is WSHSY and CDR2 is SAAADI. J gave up 4 bases and V 5 bases, and 5 bases lay outside the gene matches. This CDR3 spans 14 amino acids.

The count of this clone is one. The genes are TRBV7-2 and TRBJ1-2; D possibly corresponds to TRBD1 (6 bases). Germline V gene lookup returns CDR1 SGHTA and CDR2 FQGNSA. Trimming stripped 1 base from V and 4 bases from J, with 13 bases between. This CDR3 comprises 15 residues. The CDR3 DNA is TGTGCCAGCAGCTTAGGACAGGAAACCTCCTATGGCTACACCTTC. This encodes CASSLGQETSYGYTF.

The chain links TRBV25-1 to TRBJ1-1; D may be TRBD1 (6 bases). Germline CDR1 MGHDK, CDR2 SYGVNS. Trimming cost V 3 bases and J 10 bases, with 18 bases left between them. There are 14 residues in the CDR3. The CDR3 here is CASSDLQGRSSAFF. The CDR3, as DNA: TGTGCCAGCAGTGACCTACAGGGACGTTCATCAGCTTTCTTT.

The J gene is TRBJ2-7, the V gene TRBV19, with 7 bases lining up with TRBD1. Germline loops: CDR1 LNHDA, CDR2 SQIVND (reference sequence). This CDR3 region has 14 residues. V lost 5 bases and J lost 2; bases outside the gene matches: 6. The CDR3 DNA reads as TGTGCCAGTAGTGCGTGGGACAGAACCTACGAGCAGTACTTC. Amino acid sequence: CASSAWDRTYEQYF.

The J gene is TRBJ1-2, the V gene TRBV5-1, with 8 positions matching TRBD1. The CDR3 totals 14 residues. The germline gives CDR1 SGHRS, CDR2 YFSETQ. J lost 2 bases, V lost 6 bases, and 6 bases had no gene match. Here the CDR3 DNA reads TGCGCCAGCAACTCAGGACAGGGAAACTATGGCTACACCTTC. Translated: CASNSGQGNYGYTF.

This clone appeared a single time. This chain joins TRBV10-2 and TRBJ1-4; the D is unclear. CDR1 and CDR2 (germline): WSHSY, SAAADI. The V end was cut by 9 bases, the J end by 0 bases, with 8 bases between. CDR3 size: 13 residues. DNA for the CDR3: TGCGCCAGAAAGCTCCCAACTAATGAAAAACTGTTTTTT. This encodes CARKLPTNEKLFF.